A selection of T cell receptor beta chains follows, all from one sample in a study of OX40 agonist ivuxolimab in advanced cancers. Data came from immunoSEQ multiplex PCR; TCRdb stores just in-frame clones and leaves some out. The sample records some 87,000 clones, less than 95% being singletons. Material: CD4+ or CD8+ T cells sorted from blood, obtained in a trial of the OX40 agonist ivuxolimab. Every receptor here comes from an adult with an advanced solid tumor such as melanoma, head and neck, liver or kidney cancer. CDR3s include the opening cysteine and the closing phenylalanine or tryptophan. The D gene is left open where the match is weak. The listing skips clone size in some rows; elsewhere it reads once, few, many or a size class.

J gene | clone size | V gene | D gene | CDR3 DNA | CDR3 protein
TRBJ2-7 | . | TRBV6-1 | . | TGTGCCAGCAGTGAAATGGGGGGCGAGCAGTACTTC | CASSEMGGEQYF
TRBJ2-2 | . | TRBV25-1 | . | TGTGCCAGCAGTCCACCCCCTCGGGGGGCGGGAACCGGGGAGCTGTTTTTT | CASSPPPRGAGTGELFF
TRBJ2-5 | once | TRBV28 | . | TGTGCCAGCAGTTTGGGGACCCAAGAGACCCAGTACTTC | CASSLGTQETQYF
TRBJ2-7 | few | TRBV30 | . | TGTGCCTGGAGTGTGAGCTACGAGCAGTACTTC | CAWSVSYEQYF
TRBJ1-2 | . | TRBV4-1 | . | TGCGCCAGCAGCCAAGACCCAGGGATCTATGGCTACACCTTC | CASSQDPGIYGYTF
TRBJ1-5 | . | TRBV6-1 | . | TGTGCCAGCATGGCAAATAGCAATCAGCCCCAGCATTTT | CASMANSNQPQHF
TRBJ2-1 | . | TRBV6-1 | . | TGTGCCAGCACAAAGGTAGGGGAAGGTGAGCAGTTCTTC | CASTKVGEGEQFF
TRBJ2-7 | . | TRBV28 | . | TGTGCCAGCAAGATTCCTAACTCCTACGAGCAGTACTTC | CASKIPNSYEQYF
TRBJ2-5 | . | TRBV28 | . | TGTGCCAGCAGTTTATATGCTAGGAGAGTCCAAGAGACCCAGTACTTC | CASSLYARRVQETQYF
TRBJ2-3 | . | TRBV9 | TRBD1 | TGTGCCAGCAGCGCGGCCTCCGGGACAGGGACCACAGATACGCAGTATTTT | CASSAASGTGTTDTQYF
TRBJ2-5 | . | TRBV11-3 | TRBD1 | TGTGCCAGCGGGGACAGGCCAGTCGAGACCCAGTACTTC | CASGDRPVETQYF
TRBJ2-5 | . | TRBV18 | TRBD1 | TGTGCCAGCTCACCCGGGACAGGGTCGGGGAAAGAGACCCAGTACTTC | CASSPGTGSGKETQYF
TRBJ2-7 | . | TRBV11-2 | TRBD1 | TGTGCCAGCAGCTTAGAAGGGGGCCTTCTTTACGAGCAGTACTTC | CASSLEGGLLYEQYF
TRBJ2-6 | . | TRBV4-3 | . | TGCGCCAGCAGCCAAGTGGTCTCTGGGGCCAACGTCCTGACTTTC | CASSQVVSGANVLTF
TRBJ1-2 | . | TRBV6-6 | . | TGTGCCAGCAGTTACGCCGGGACGGTCTATGGCTACACCTTC | CASSYAGTVYGYTF
TRBJ1-5 | once | TRBV7-2 | . | TGTGCCAGCAGCTTAGTTGAAATGGGGGGGGGTCAGCCCCAGCATTTT | CASSLVEMGGGQPQHF
TRBJ2-7 | . | TRBV6-5 | . | TGTGCCAGCGGCCAGGGAAGCACCTACGAGCAGTACTTC | CASGQGSTYEQYF
TRBJ2-3 | . | TRBV29-1 | TRBD2 | TGCAGCGTCGAGCGGGAGGGTTGGACAGATACGCAGTATTTT | CSVEREGWTDTQYF
TRBJ2-2 | . | TRBV10-3 | . | TGTGCCATCAGTGGGGTTAATTATGACACCGGGGAGCTGTTTTTT | CAISGVNYDTGELFF
TRBJ1-2 | . | TRBV6-5 | TRBD1 | TGTGCCTCCGTGAGGGGGCAGGGGGCGCGTGGCTACACCTTC | CASVRGQGARGYTF
TRBJ2-3 | . | TRBV7-2 | TRBD2 | TGTGCCAGCAGGGCCCCGGGACTAGCGACTAGCACAGATACGCAGTATTTT | CASRAPGLATSTDTQYF
TRBJ1-4 | . | TRBV10-3 | TRBD1 | TGTGCCATCAGGGAAACAGGGGGCGCTGGTGAAAAACTGTTTTTT | CAIRETGGAGEKLFF
TRBJ2-7 | . | TRBV6-5 | . | TGTGCCAGCAAGGAAGTAGGGTTTGAGCAGTACTTC | CASKEVGFEQYF
TRBJ1-2 | once | TRBV19 | . | TGTGCCAGTAGTTTTGGACAGAGGAACTATGGCTACACCTTC | CASSFGQRNYGYTF
TRBJ2-1 | once | TRBV7-3 | . | TGTGCCAGCAGCTTAACGGGGGGATTGTCCTACAATGAGCAGTTCTTC | CASSLTGGLSYNEQFF
TRBJ2-7 | . | TRBV29-1 | . | TGCAGCGTTGAAAGGTCGGGAAGCTCCTACGAGCAGTACTTC | CSVERSGSSYEQYF
TRBJ2-1 | . | TRBV6-4 | . | TGTGCCAGCAGTCCCGGGACTGGCTCCTACAATGAGCAGTTCTTC | CASSPGTGSYNEQFF
TRBJ1-2 | . | TRBV7-2 | . | TGTGCCAGCAGCTTAGCGGGGTCAGGGGGCTACACCTTC | CASSLAGSGGYTF
TRBJ2-1 | . | TRBV5-4 | . | TGTGCCAGCAGCCTCGGGACAAACAATGAGCAGTTCTTC | CASSLGTNNEQFF